This T cell receptor (beta chain) was identified in a study of control samples from healthy donors and cancer patients. CDR3 size: 13 residues. The V end was cut by 2 bases, the J end by 2 bases, with 6 bases between. Germline loops: CDR1 MNHEY, CDR2 SVGEGT. Measured with immunoSEQ multiplex PCR; TCRdb has only the in-frame clones, and not every one. Counted here are 150,000 or so clones, 93% occurring once; the ten biggest clones make up more than 5%. Sequenced input: blood. V and J are TRBV6-2 or TRBV6-3 and TRBJ1-2; D is ambiguous. The receptor was derived from a man aged 18 to 30 in good health. CDR3 nucleotide sequence: TGTGCCAGCAGTTACCAGGACAACTATGGCTACACCTTC. It codes for CASSYQDNYGYTF.